The rows below give T cell receptor beta chains drawn from one sample of a study of molecular identifiers for immune sequencing clone quantification. In TCRdb, the PCR reads were re-called with MiXCR into one record per CDR3 protein. The table includes about half a million distinct CDR3 sequences, roughly 24% detected once. The sequenced material came from naive CD8+ T cells from blood, with Jurkat cell RNA spiked in. The source is a human donor in good health. Some libraries in this study had Jurkat cell RNA spiked in. Each CDR3 is given with its conserved first and last residue. Fields, in order: J gene, clone size, V gene, D gene, CDR3 protein, CDR3 DNA. The D gene is left open where the match is weak. Size is stated for part of the rows, as once, few or many counts, or as a class when the clone is expanded.

TRBJ2-7 | - | TRBV6-2/TRBV6-3 | - | CASSYNSYEQYF | TGTGCCAGCAGTTACAACAGCTACGAGCAGTACTTC
TRBJ2-2 | few | TRBV28 | TRBD1 | CASSQPPRTGLDTGELFF | TGTGCCAGCAGTCAACCCCCAAGGACAGGGTTGGACACCGGGGAGCTGTTTTTT
TRBJ2-5 | - | TRBV9 | TRBD2 | CASSVGTSGAETQYF | TGTGCCAGCAGCGTGGGGACTAGCGGGGCTGAGACCCAGTACTTC
TRBJ2-7 | few | TRBV2 | - | CASSDENREYEQYF | TGTGCCAGCAGTGATGAGAATCGCGAGTACGAGCAGTACTTC
TRBJ1-1 | - | TRBV9 | - | CAGSVGANTEAFF | TGTGCCGGCAGCGTAGGAGCGAACACTGAAGCTTTCTTT
TRBJ2-1 | few | TRBV4-1 | - | CASSQDLGTPGHSEQFF | TGCGCCAGCAGCCAAGATCTAGGTACGCCGGGACACAGTGAGCAGTTCTTC
TRBJ2-6 | many | TRBV28 | - | CASSLYGANVLTF | TGTGCCAGCAGTTTATATGGGGCCAACGTCCTGACTTTC
TRBJ2-5 | - | TRBV5-1 | TRBD2 | CASSLRGLAPYQETQYF | TGCGCCAGCAGCTTGAGGGGACTAGCGCCGTACCAAGAGACCCAGTACTTC
TRBJ2-5 | many | TRBV29-1 | - | CSPDGPYPGTQYF | TGCAGCCCGGACGGGCCCTATCCAGGGACCCAGTACTTC
TRBJ2-1 | - | TRBV19 | - | CASSAGANEQFF | TGTGCCAGTAGCGCGGGGGCCAATGAGCAGTTCTTC
TRBJ2-3 | many | TRBV7-9 | TRBD2 | CASSFPGRASTDTQYF | TGTGCCAGCAGCTTCCCCGGGAGGGCCAGCACAGATACGCAGTATTTT
TRBJ2-7 | - | TRBV6-5 | - | CASSYSAGDYEQYF | TGTGCCAGCAGTTACTCTGCAGGGGACTACGAGCAGTACTTC
TRBJ1-1 | once | TRBV12-3/TRBV12-4 | - | CASSPWTGGYDTEAFF | TGTGCCAGCAGTCCATGGACCGGGGGTTACGACACTGAAGCTTTCTTT
TRBJ1-4 | - | TRBV6-2/TRBV6-3 | - | CDSSKTPTNEKLFF | TGTGACAGCAGTAAGACTCCGACTAATGAAAAACTGTTTTTT
TRBJ1-4 | many | TRBV4-3 | - | CASSQEEGRPSEKLFF | TGCGCCAGCAGCCAAGAGGAGGGGCGCCCCTCTGAAAAACTGTTTTTT
TRBJ1-6 | few | TRBV11-2 | - | CASSLKGNSPLHF | TGTGCCAGCAGCTTAAAGGGGAATTCACCCCTCCACTTT
TRBJ1-5 | few | TRBV12-5 | TRBD1 | CASGLVAGTGIRFSNQPQHF | TGTGCTAGTGGTTTGGTTGCCGGGACAGGGATCCGATTTAGCAATCAGCCCCAGCATTTT
TRBJ1-5 | - | TRBV15 | - | CATREGGGQPQHF | TGTGCCACCAGAGAGGGGGGGGGCCAGCCCCAGCATTTT
TRBJ2-3 | - | TRBV4-1 | TRBD2 | CASSQAITSGGVISTDTQCF | TGCGCCAGCAGCCAAGCTATAACTAGCGGGGGCGTTATTAGCACAGATACGCAGTGTTTT
TRBJ2-7 | once | TRBV19 | - | CASSPWGGRRAQYF | TGTGCCAGTAGTCCCTGGGGGGGGCGCCGCGCGCAGTACTTC
TRBJ2-3 | many | TRBV5-6 | - | CASSLEGEGRYTDTQYF | TGTGCCAGCAGCTTGGAGGGGGAGGGCAGATACACAGATACGCAGTATTTT
TRBJ2-1 | - | TRBV27 | TRBD1 | CASSLRGVPGQGANEQFF | TGTGCCAGCAGTTTAAGGGGGGTACCGGGACAGGGGGCCAATGAGCAGTTCTTC
TRBJ2-2 | - | TRBV2 | - | CASSVEGMSTGELFF | TGTGCCAGCAGTGTGGAAGGGATGTCTACCGGGGAGCTGTTTTTT
TRBJ1-1 | - | TRBV7-6 | - | CASSLEVTVGTEAYF | TGTGCCAGCAGCTTAGAAGTGACAGTTGGCACTGAAGCTTACTTT
TRBJ2-7 | - | TRBV7-9 | - | CASSGEWSYEQYF | TGTGCCAGCAGCGGGGAGTGGTCCTACGAGCAGTACTTC
TRBJ1-2 | few | TRBV11-2 | - | CASSLYDTTLSYGYTF | TGTGCCAGCAGCTTATACGACACGACTCTGAGCTATGGCTACACCTTC
TRBJ2-5 | - | TRBV5-1 | - | CASSPEEGEQEPQYF | TGCGCCAGCAGCCCTGAAGAGGGAGAGCAAGAGCCCCAGTATTTC